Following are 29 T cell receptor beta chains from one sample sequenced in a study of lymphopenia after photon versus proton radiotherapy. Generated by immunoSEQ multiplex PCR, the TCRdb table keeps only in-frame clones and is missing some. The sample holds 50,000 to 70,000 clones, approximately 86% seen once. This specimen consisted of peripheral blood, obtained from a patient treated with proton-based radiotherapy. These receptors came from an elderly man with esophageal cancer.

Here the CDR3 DNA reads TGTGCCAGTAGTACAGGGGGCTTCACTGAAGCTTTCTTT. This codes for CASSTGGFTEAFF. This chain connects TRBV19 to TRBJ1-1; 8 positions agree with TRBD1. Per germline, CDR1 LNHDA and CDR2 SQIVND (reference sequence). This CDR3 is built from 13 residues. V lost 4 bases, J lost 4 bases, and 2 bases stayed unmatched.

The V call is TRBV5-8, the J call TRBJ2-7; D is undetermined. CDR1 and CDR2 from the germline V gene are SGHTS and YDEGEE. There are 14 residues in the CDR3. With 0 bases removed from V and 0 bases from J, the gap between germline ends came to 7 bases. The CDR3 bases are TGTGCCAGCAGCTTGGGAATAGCCTCCTACGAGCAGTACTTC. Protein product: CASSLGIASYEQYF.

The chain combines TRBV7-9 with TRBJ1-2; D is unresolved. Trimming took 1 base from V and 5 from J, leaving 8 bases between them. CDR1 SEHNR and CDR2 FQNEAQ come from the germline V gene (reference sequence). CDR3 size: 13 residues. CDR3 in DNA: TGTGCCAGCAGCTTAGGTACGGGGTATGGCTACACCTTC. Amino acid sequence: CASSLGTGYGYTF.

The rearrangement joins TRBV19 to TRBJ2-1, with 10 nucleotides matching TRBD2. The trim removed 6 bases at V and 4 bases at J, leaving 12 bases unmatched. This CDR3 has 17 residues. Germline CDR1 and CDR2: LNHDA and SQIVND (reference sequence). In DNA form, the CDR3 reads TGTGCCAGTAGGTACACCGGGAGCGGGAGGGCGTACAATGAGCAGTTCTTC. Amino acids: CASRYTGSGRAYNEQFF.

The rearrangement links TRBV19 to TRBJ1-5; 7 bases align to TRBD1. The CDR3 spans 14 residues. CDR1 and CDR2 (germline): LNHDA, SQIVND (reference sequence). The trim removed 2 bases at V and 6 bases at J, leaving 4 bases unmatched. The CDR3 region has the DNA TGTGCCAGTAGTATACAGGGGGACGGTCAGCCCCAGCATTTT. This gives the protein CASSIQGDGQPQHF. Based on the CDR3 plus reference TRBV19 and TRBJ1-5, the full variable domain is DGGITQSPKYLFRKEGQNVTLSCEQNLNHDAMYWYRQDPGQGLRLIYYSQIVNDFQKGDIAEGYSVSREKKESFPLTVTSAQKNPTAFYLCASSIQGDGQPQHFGDGTRLSIL.

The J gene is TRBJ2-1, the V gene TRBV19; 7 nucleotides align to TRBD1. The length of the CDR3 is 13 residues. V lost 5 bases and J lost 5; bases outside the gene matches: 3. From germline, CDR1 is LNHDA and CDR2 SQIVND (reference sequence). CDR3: CASSPGQNNEQFF. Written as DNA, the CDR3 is TGTGCCAGTAGTCCGGGACAGAACAATGAGCAGTTCTTC.

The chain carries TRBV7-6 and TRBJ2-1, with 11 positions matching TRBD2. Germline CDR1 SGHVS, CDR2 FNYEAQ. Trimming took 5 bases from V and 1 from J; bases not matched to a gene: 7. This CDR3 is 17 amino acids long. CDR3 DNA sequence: TGTGCCAGCAGCCCGACGAGACTAGCGGGGTCCTACAATGAGCAGTTCTTC. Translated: CASSPTRLAGSYNEQFF.

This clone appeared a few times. CDR3: CASRMGAHEQFF. The CDR3 DNA sequence: TGTGCCAGCAGAATGGGGGCCCATGAGCAGTTCTTC. V usage is TRBV11-2 and J usage is TRBJ2-1; D perhaps matches TRBD1 (6 bases). There are 12 residues in the CDR3. Trimming took off 6 bases at V and 8 bases at J, with 11 bases between the two ends. Germline loops: CDR1 SGHAT, CDR2 FQNNGV.

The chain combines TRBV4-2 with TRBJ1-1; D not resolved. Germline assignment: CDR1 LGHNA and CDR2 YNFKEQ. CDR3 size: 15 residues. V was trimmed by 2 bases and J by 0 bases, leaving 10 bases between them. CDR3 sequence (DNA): TGTGCCAGCAGCCAAAAATCAGCGATGAACACTGAAGCTTTCTTT. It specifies CASSQKSAMNTEAFF.

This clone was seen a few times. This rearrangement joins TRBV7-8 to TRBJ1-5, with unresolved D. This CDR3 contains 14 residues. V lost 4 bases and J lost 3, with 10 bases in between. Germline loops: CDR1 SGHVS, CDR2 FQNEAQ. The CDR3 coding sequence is TGTGCCAGCAGCTCCGGCTGGATCAATCAGCCCCAGCATTTT. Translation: CASSSGWINQPQHF. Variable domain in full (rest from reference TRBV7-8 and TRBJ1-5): GAGVSQSPRYKVAKRGQDVALRCDPISGHVSLFWYQQALGQGPEFLTYFQNEAQLDKSGLPSDRFFAERPEGSVSTLKIQRTQQEDSAVYLCASSSGWINQPQHFGDGTRLSIL.

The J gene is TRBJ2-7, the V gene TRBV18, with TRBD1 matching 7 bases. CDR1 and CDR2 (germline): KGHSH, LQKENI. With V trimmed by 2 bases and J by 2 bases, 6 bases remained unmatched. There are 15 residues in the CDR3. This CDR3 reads CASSPEGASAYEQYF. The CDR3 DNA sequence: TGTGCCAGCTCACCAGAGGGGGCAAGCGCCTACGAGCAGTACTTC.

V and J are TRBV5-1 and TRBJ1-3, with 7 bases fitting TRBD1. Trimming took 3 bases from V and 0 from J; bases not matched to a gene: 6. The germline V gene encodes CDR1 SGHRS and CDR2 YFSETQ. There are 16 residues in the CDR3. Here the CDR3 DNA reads TGCGCCAGCAGCTCGAGTCAGGGGGGCTCTGGAAACACCATATATTTT. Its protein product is CASSSSQGGSGNTIYF.

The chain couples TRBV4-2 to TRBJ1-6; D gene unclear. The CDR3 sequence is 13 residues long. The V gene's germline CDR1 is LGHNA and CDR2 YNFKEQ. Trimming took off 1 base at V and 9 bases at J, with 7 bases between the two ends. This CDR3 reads CASSQVGRSPLHF. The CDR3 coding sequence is TGTGCCAGCAGCCAAGTCGGGCGTTCACCCCTCCACTTT.

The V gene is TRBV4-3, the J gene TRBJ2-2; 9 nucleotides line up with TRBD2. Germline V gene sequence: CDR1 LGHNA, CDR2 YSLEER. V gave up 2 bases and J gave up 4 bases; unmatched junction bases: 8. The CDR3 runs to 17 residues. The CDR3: CASSQFHSGGSTGELFF. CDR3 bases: TGCGCCAGCAGCCAATTCCATAGCGGGGGTAGCACCGGGGAGCTGTTTTTT.

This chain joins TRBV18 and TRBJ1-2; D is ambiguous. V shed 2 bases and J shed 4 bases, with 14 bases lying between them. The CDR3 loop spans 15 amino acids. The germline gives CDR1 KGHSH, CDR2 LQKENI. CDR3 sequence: CASSPGTDSAYGYTF. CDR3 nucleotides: TGTGCCAGCTCACCAGGCACAGATTCAGCCTATGGCTACACCTTC.

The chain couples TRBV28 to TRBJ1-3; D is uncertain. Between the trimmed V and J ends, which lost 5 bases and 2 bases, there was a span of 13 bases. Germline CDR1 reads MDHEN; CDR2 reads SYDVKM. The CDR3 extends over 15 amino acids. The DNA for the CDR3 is TGTGCCAGCAGTCCTTTGACCGGGACTGGAAACACCATATATTTT. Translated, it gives CASSPLTGTGNTIYF. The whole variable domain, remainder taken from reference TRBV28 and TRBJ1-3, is DVKVTQSSRYLVKRTGEKVFLECVQDMDHENMFWYRQDPGLGLRLIYFSYDVKMKEKGDIPEGYSVSREKKERFSLILESASTNQTSMYLCASSPLTGTGNTIYFGEGSWLTVV.

In DNA form, the CDR3 reads TGTGCCAGCAGCCCCGTGCTAGCGGGAGTTGGTGTCGTCGATGAGCAGTTCTTC. Amino acid sequence: CASSPVLAGVGVVDEQFF. This rearrangement joins TRBV11-2 to TRBJ2-1, with TRBD2 matching 10 bases. V was clipped by 5 bases and J by 8 bases; unmatched bases: 18. From germline, CDR1 is SGHAT and CDR2 FQNNGV. The CDR3 sequence is 18 residues long. Supplemented by reference TRBV11-2 and TRBJ2-1, the full variable domain reads EAGVAQSPRYKIIEKRQSVAFWCNPISGHATLYWYQQILGQGPKLLIQFQNNGVVDDSQLPKDRFSAERLKGVDSTLKIQPAKLEDSAVYLCASSPVLAGVGVVDEQFFGPGTRLTVL.

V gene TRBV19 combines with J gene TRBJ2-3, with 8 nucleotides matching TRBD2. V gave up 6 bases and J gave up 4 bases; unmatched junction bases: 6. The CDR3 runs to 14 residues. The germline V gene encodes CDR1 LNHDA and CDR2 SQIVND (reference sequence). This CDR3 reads CASRNSGMSDTQYF. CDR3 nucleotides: TGTGCCAGTAGAAATAGCGGGATGTCAGATACGCAGTATTTT. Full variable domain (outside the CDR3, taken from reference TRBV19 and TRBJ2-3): DGGITQSPKYLFRKEGQNVTLSCEQNLNHDAMYWYRQDPGQGLRLIYYSQIVNDFQKGDIAEGYSVSREKKESFPLTVTSAQKNPTAFYLCASRNSGMSDTQYFGPGTRLTVL.

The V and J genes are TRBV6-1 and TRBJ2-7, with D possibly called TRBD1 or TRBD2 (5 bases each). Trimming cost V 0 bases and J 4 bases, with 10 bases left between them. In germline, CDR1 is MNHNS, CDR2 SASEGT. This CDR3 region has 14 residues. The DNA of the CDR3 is TGTGCCAGCAGTGAAGCGCTTGGGGGTTACGAGCAGTACTTC. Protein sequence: CASSEALGGYEQYF.

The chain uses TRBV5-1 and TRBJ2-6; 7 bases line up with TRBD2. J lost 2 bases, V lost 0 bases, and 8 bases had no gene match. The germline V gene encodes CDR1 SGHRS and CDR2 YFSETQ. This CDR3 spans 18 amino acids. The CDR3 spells CASSLEGGSSPGANVLTF. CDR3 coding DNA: TGCGCCAGCAGCTTGGAGGGCGGGAGCTCTCCTGGGGCCAACGTCCTGACTTTC. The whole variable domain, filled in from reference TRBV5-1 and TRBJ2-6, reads KAGVTQTPRYLIKTRGQQVTLSCSPISGHRSVSWYQQTPGQGLQFLFEYFSETQRNKGNFPGRFSGRQFSNSRSEMNVSTLELGDSALYLCASSLEGGSSPGANVLTFGAGSRLTVL.

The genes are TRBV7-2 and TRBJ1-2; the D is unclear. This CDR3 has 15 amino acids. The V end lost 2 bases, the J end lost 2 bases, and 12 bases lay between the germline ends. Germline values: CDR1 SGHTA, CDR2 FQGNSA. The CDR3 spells CASSLQVSGNYGYTF. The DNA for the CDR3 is TGTGCCAGCAGCTTACAAGTATCGGGAAACTATGGCTACACCTTC.

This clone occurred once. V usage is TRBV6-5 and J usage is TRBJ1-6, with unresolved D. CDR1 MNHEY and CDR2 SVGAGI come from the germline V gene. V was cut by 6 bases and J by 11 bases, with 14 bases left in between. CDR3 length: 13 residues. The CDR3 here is CASRLNDGAPLHF. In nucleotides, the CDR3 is TGTGCCAGCAGATTAAACGACGGGGCACCCCTCCACTTT.

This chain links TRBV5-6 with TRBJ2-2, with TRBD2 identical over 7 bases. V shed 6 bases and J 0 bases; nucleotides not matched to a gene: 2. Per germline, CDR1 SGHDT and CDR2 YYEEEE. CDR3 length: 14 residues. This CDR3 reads CASTGLANTGELFF. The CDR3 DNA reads TGTGCCAGCACCGGACTAGCGAACACCGGGGAGCTGTTTTTT.

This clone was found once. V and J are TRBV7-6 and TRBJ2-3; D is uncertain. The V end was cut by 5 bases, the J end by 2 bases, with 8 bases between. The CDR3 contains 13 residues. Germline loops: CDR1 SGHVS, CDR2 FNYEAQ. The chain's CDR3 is CASSQPPTDTQYF. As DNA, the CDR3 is TGTGCCAGCAGCCAACCCCCCACAGATACGCAGTATTTT.

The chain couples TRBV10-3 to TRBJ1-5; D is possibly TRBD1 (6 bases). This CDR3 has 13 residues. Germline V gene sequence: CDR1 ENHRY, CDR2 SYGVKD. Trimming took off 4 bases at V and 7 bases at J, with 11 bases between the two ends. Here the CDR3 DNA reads TGTGCCATCAGTGGGGGGGCCGGACAGCCCCAGCATTTT. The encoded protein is CAISGGAGQPQHF.

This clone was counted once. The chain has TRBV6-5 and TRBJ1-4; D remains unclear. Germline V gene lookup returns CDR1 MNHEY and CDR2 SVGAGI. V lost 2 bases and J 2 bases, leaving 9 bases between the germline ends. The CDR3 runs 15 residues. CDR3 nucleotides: TGTGCCAGCAGTTACGGCGGGCGGACTAATGAAAAACTGTTTTTT. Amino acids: CASSYGGRTNEKLFF.

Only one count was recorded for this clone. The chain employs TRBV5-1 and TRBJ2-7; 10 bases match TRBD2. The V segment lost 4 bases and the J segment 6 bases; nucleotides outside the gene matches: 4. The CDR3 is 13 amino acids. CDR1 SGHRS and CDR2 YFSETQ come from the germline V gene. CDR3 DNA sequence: TGCGCCAGCAGCGTGGGACTAGCGCTCGAGCAGTACTTC. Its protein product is CASSVGLALEQYF.

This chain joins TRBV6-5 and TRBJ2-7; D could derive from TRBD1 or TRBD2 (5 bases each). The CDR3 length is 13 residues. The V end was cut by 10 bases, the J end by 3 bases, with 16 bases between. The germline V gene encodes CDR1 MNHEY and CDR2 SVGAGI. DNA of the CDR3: TGTGCCACCAGGGTTGGGAGTTACTACGAGCAGTACTTC. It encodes CATRVGSYYEQYF.

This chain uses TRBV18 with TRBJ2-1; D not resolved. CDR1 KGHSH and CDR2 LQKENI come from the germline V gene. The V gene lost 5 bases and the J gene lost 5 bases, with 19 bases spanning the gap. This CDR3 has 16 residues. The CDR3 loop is CASSTSPRGVNNEQFF. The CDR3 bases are TGTGCCAGCTCAACCTCCCCGCGAGGCGTAAACAATGAGCAGTTCTTC.